The clone carrying this TCR beta chain appeared many times. The data originate from a study of tumor-infiltrating lymphocytes in primary liver carcinoma. Total RNA amounting to around 530 ng was the source from which TCR beta cDNA was made with a constant-region primer. Sequencing libraries for TCR beta derived from three nested multiplex PCR rounds that used slightly modified ARM-PCR. Amplification in the first two PCR rounds was performed using TRBV1-TRBV30 forward primers and a C-beta reverse primer for roughly 9 cycles each. TCRdb re-derived calls from the multiplex PCR reads in MiXCR, one entry per CDR3 protein. Of a few hundred thousand distinct CDR3 sequences detected, about three fifths appear once; the ten largest clones hold 17%. Both blood RNA, taken from unsorted whole blood, and germline DNA were extracted. The CDR3 length is 15 residues. Germline V lookup: CDR1 SGHAT, CDR2 FQNNGV. Unmatched junction bases numbered 10, after V lost 5 bases and J lost 6 bases.

This receptor was taken from a woman aged 30 to 39 with primary liver carcinoma and hepatitis B virus infection. Sequencing was carried out using peripheral blood. The chain joins TRBV11-2 to TRBJ1-2; the match to TRBD1 covers 9 bases. The CDR3 loop reads CASSRPGQGLNGYTF. CDR3 bases: TGTGCCAGCAGCCGACCGGGACAGGGATTAAATGGCTACACCTTC.